The clone carrying this TCR beta chain was seen a handful of times. What it binds is unknown. Study results and caveats: Tumor Tregs overlapped most with tumor, then blood, naive CD4+ cells.

TCRdb reprocessed the 5' RACE reads via MiXCR and lists one record per CDR3 protein. This sample has tens of thousands of distinct CDR3 sequences; around a fifth occur once, and the top ten carry more than 2.5%. Germline V gene lookup returns CDR1 MNHNS and CDR2 SASEGT. V dropped 6 bases and J dropped 3 bases, with 14 bases sitting between them. The CDR3 is 15 residues long. The chain is built from TRBV6-1 and TRBJ1-4; D is undetermined. The receptor was isolated from a female donor with breast cancer. The sample consisted of memory CD4+ T cells sorted from a lymph node. Subset defined: memory CD4+ T cells, CD4+CD45RO+CD25-. The CDR3: CASRYGGMANEKLFF. The CDR3 nucleotides are TGTGCCAGCAGATATGGTGGGATGGCTAATGAAAAACTGTTTTTT.